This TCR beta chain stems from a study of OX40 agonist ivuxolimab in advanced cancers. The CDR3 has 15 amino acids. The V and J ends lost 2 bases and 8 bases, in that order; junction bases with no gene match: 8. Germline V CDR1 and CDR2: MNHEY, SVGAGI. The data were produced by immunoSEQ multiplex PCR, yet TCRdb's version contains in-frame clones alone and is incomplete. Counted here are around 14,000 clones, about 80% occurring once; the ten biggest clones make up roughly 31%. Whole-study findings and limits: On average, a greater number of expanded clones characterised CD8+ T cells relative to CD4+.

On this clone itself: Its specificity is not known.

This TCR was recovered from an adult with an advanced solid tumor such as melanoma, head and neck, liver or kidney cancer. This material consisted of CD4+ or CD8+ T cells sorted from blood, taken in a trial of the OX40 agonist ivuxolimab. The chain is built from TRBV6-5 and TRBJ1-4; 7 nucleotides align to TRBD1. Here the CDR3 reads CASSYKEGAGEKLFF. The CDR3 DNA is TGTGCCAGCAGTTACAAGGAGGGGGCAGGCGAAAAACTGTTTTTT.